This TCR beta chain was documented in a study of post-analysis software for immune sequencing data. General study results and limits: Controls showed significantly higher normalized Chao1 diversity than did multiple sclerosis patients.

This clonotype was counted between two and nine times. Its specificity is unknown. Unique-molecular-identifier-tagged TCR beta cDNA libraries were used. In TCRdb, the PCR reads were re-called with MiXCR into one record per CDR3 protein. Among hundreds of thousands of distinct CDR3 sequences, around 27% were seen once, and the ten largest hold around 0.56%. The receptor was derived from a girl aged 10 to 17 with multiple sclerosis. The sequenced material came from blood.

The CDR3 DNA reads as TGTGCCAGCAGAGACGCAGGGGTTCCGACCACAGATACGCAGTATTTT. Amino acids: CASRDAGVPTTDTQYF. This chain links TRBV6-5 with TRBJ2-3, with D perhaps matching TRBD1 (6 bases). V dropped 6 bases and J dropped 2 bases, with 18 bases sitting between them. The germline CDR1 and CDR2 sequences are MNHEY and SVGAGI. This CDR3 is built from 16 residues.